This note documents a single T cell receptor beta chain sequence. No antigen is known for it. In TCRdb, the reads were re-called with MiXCR into one record per CDR3 protein. Among around 800,000 distinct CDR3 sequences listed, 32% were seen once. These data originate in a study of T cell repertoires in cytomegalovirus infection. Overall study context: Use of recently identified HLA-C-restricted and well-studied HLA-B-restricted CMV epitopes was part of the study. Indications of both CMV infection and matching HLA type were provided by public TCR beta signatures.

Overall study results and limits: Clonotypes of TCR beta that were HLA-C-restricted and CMV-specific dominated the ex vivo response. Of the TCR beta families, the public ones yielded a cumulative frequency that identified carriers of CMV plus the relevant HLA.

Per germline, CDR1 LGHNA and CDR2 YSLEER. This CDR3 is 16 amino acids long. Trimming stripped 0 bases from V and 0 bases from J, with 10 bases between. Sequencing used cultured CD8+ T cells from PBMCs, obtained from culture after CMV antigen stimulation. This chain links TRBV4-3 with TRBJ2-3; D not certain. The clonotype was recovered from a human donor in good health (CMV status not recorded). Some clones in this sample may be carry-over from other donors' samples. The DNA for the CDR3 is TGCGCCAGCAGCCAAGATCCAGTCCCTAGCACAGATACGCAGTATTTT. It yields the protein CASSQDPVPSTDTQYF.